This T cell receptor (beta chain) was sequenced for a study of blood T cells in healthy people across ages. For this clonotype: Its antigen is as yet unknown.

The CDR3 loop spans 16 amino acids. Per germline, CDR1 LNHNV and CDR2 YYDKDF (reference sequence). V lost 5 bases and J 0 bases, leaving 15 bases between the germline ends. Using a J-beta primer mix together with a sample-barcoded 5' primer, a second PCR was run for roughly 7 to 11 cycles. Each CDR3 protein gets one entry after TCRdb re-called the 5' RACE reads with MiXCR. The sample holds 1.5 million to 2 million distinct CDR3 sequences, 28% seen once. Study-level findings and limits: Estimates drawn from one million T cells were deemed to understate diversity. Whereas aged donors had fewer naive CD4+ cells, long-lived donors had more of them and higher diversity.

The donors, aged about 6 to 95, were healthy Caucasians from Russia. The sequenced sample was blood. The chain links TRBV15 to TRBJ2-3; TRBD1 might be the D (5 bases). This clonotype was obtained from a woman aged 25-40 years in good health. The CDR3 region is CATSLSSWGSTDTQYF. DNA of the CDR3: TGTGCCACCAGCTTAAGTTCTTGGGGCAGCACAGATACGCAGTATTTT.